The 19 T cell receptor beta chains given below trace back to one sample, sequenced in a study of cytomegalovirus exposure and HLA in healthy donors. The primer mix had 60 Vbeta and 13 Jbeta primers. Profiling relied on immunoSEQ multiplex PCR, and the TCRdb table lists in-frame clones only, not all of them. The sample has about 120,000 clones; approximately 80% are singletons. Sequenced: PBMCs. These receptors were taken from a woman in her 40s in good health and CMV-seronegative.

The genes are TRBV7-8 and TRBJ2-1; 8 bases line up with TRBD2. Germline trimming cut 5 bases from V and 9 bases from J; bases unmatched to any gene: 15. The CDR3 contains 16 residues. Per germline, CDR1 SGHVS and CDR2 FQNEAQ. CDR3 DNA sequence: TGTGCCAGCAGCAGGCCCGGGACTAGGGTACGGCTTGAGCAGTTCTTC. It specifies CASSRPGTRVRLEQFF.

The J gene is TRBJ1-2, the V gene TRBV5-1; D may be TRBD1 (6 bases). Per the germline V gene, CDR1 is SGHRS and CDR2 is YFSETQ. The CDR3 covers 14 residues. Trimming stripped 3 bases from V and 2 bases from J, with 11 bases between. CDR3 protein: CASSSTTGNYGYTF. For the CDR3, the DNA is TGCGCCAGCAGCTCAACGACAGGCAACTATGGCTACACCTTC. The full variable domain, rest sourced from reference TRBV5-1 and TRBJ1-2, is KAGVTQTPRYLIKTRGQQVTLSCSPISGHRSVSWYQQTPGQGLQFLFEYFSETQRNKGNFPGRFSGRQFSNSRSEMNVSTLELGDSALYLCASSSTTGNYGYTFGSGTRLTVV.

V and J are TRBV7-3 and TRBJ2-1; 7 bases are a match to TRBD1. J was trimmed by 0 bases and V by 4 bases; bases with no gene match: 12. CDR1 and CDR2 (germline): SGHTA, FQGTGA. The CDR3 is 18 residues long. CDR3: CASSYYPGGSSSYNEQFF. In nucleotides, the CDR3 is TGTGCCAGCAGCTACTACCCAGGGGGATCTAGCTCCTACAATGAGCAGTTCTTC.

The chain uses TRBV9 and TRBJ2-1; TRBD2 matches at 8 bases. The V gene's germline CDR1 is SGDLS and CDR2 YYNGEE. CDR3 length equals 15 residues. The V and J ends lost 4 bases and 5 bases, in that order; junction bases with no gene match: 8. The CDR3: CASSPRRGGNNEQFF. The DNA for the CDR3 is TGTGCCAGCAGCCCCCGCCGGGGGGGTAACAATGAGCAGTTCTTC.

The chain recombines TRBV27 with TRBJ1-1, with 7 bases aligning to TRBD1. V trimming: 4 bases; J trimming: 5 bases; junction bases outside the gene matches: 13. Germline V gene lookup returns CDR1 MNHEY and CDR2 SMNVEV (reference sequence). The CDR3 is 16 amino acids. As DNA, the CDR3 is TGTGCCAGCAGTTCGAGACCCCGGGACAGCCCAACTGAAGCTTTCTTT. Translated: CASSSRPRDSPTEAFF.

The V gene is TRBV11-3, the J gene TRBJ2-6, with TRBD1 matching 7 bases. V lost 5 bases, J lost 0 bases, and 7 bases stayed unmatched. Germline CDR1 and CDR2: SGHNT and YENEEA. This CDR3 region has 17 residues. CDR3 sequence reads: CASSHGQVLSGANVLTF. The CDR3 DNA sequence: TGTGCCAGCAGCCACGGACAGGTCCTCTCTGGGGCCAACGTCCTGACTTTC.

The V and J genes are TRBV5-1 and TRBJ1-6, with 10 nucleotides matching TRBD1. CDR1 is SGHRS and CDR2 is YFSETQ in the germline V gene. With V trimmed by 4 bases and J by 9 bases, 7 bases remained unmatched. The CDR3 length is 15 residues. The CDR3 loop reads CASSRRTGGGSPLHF. The CDR3, as DNA: TGCGCCAGCAGCCGAAGGACAGGGGGAGGTTCACCCCTCCACTTT. Based on the CDR3 plus reference TRBV5-1 and TRBJ1-6, the full variable domain is KAGVTQTPRYLIKTRGQQVTLSCSPISGHRSVSWYQQTPGQGLQFLFEYFSETQRNKGNFPGRFSGRQFSNSRSEMNVSTLELGDSALYLCASSRRTGGGSPLHFGNGTRLTVT.

V usage is TRBV4-3 and J usage is TRBJ1-4; D is possibly TRBD1 (5 bases). The germline V gene has CDR1 LGHNA and CDR2 YSLEER. This CDR3 contains 15 residues. V lost 1 base and J 2 bases, leaving 8 bases between the germline ends. The CDR3: CASSQVAGTNEKLFF. The CDR3 region has the DNA TGCGCCAGCAGCCAAGTGGCAGGGACTAATGAAAAACTGTTTTTT.

The chain combines TRBV6-1 with TRBJ2-5; TRBD2 matches at 15 bases. The germline gives CDR1 MNHNS, CDR2 SASEGT. The CDR3 runs 16 residues. V gave up 5 bases and J gave up 3 bases; unmatched junction bases: 4. The CDR3 DNA sequence: TGTGCCAGCAGTAAAGGACTAGCGGGGGGGAAAGAGACCCAGTACTTC. Translation gives CASSKGLAGGKETQYF.

The V gene is TRBV14, the J gene TRBJ1-2, with a possible D match to TRBD1 (5 bases). Germline CDR1 SGHDN, CDR2 FVKESK. The CDR3 loop spans 13 amino acids. With 0 bases removed from V and 8 bases from J, the gap between germline ends came to 10 bases. CDR3 amino acids: CASSQDQGIGYTF. The DNA for the CDR3 is TGTGCCAGCAGCCAAGATCAGGGAATCGGCTACACCTTC.

The rearrangement uses TRBV2 and TRBJ2-1; D unclear. The CDR3 runs 14 residues. Germline V lookup: CDR1 SNHLY, CDR2 FYNNEI. Trimming took off 4 bases at V and 4 bases at J, with 11 bases between the two ends. Written as DNA, the CDR3 is TGTGCCAGCAGTGCCACAGACCCATACAATGAGCAGTTCTTC. Its translation: CASSATDPYNEQFF. Full variable domain (missing parts from reference TRBV2 and TRBJ2-1): EPEVTQTPSHQVTQMGQEVILRCVPISNHLYFYWYRQILGQKVEFLVSFYNNEISEKSEIFDDQFSVERPDGSNFTLKIRSTKLEDSAMYFCASSATDPYNEQFFGPGTRLTVL.

This chain joins TRBV7-5 and TRBJ1-1; the table assigns TRBD1, which was not confirmed against the DNA. TRBV7-5 is flagged as a pseudogene. The CDR3 is 18 amino acids. The CDR3 loop reads CARSPSSKPSARGAEAFF. The CDR3 region has the DNA TGTGCCAGAAGCCCTTCGTCAAAGCCTTCGGCCAGGGGCGCTGAAGCTTTCTTT.

The chain combines TRBV28 with TRBJ2-7; 8 bases are shared with TRBD1. Unmatched junction bases numbered 8, after V lost 5 bases and J lost 2 bases. Germline V gene lookup returns CDR1 MDHEN and CDR2 SYDVKM. The CDR3 runs to 15 residues. The CDR3 loop reads CASSLLQGGAYEQYF. The CDR3, as DNA: TGTGCCAGCAGTCTCCTACAGGGGGGTGCCTACGAGCAGTACTTC. Variable domain in full (rest from reference TRBV28 and TRBJ2-7): DVKVTQSSRYLVKRTGEKVFLECVQDMDHENMFWYRQDPGLGLRLIYFSYDVKMKEKGDIPEGYSVSREKKERFSLILESASTNQTSMYLCASSLLQGGAYEQYFGPGTRLTVT.

This chain links TRBV4-2 with TRBJ1-1; D is uncertain. The CDR3 length is 14 residues. Trimming removed 1 base from V and 5 bases from J, with 11 bases in between. Looked up from germline, CDR1 is LGHNA and CDR2 is YNFKEQ. DNA of the CDR3: TGTGCCAGCAGCCAAGCTACTGCGGGGACTGAAGCTTTCTTT. This codes for CASSQATAGTEAFF.

The V gene is TRBV7-9, the J gene TRBJ1-1; D is perhaps TRBD1 (5 bases). Germline CDR1 SEHNR, CDR2 FQNEAQ (reference sequence). The CDR3 contains 13 residues. V lost 5 bases to trimming and J lost 4 bases, with 11 bases between them. The CDR3 coding sequence is TGTGCCAGCAGCCAAGGGGTCGGCACTGAAGCTTTCTTT. This translates into CASSQGVGTEAFF.

The rearrangement joins TRBV25-1 to TRBJ1-4; D may be TRBD1 (6 bases). Trimming stripped 3 bases from V and 8 bases from J, with 19 bases between. The CDR3 is 16 amino acids. CDR1 is MGHDK, CDR2 SYGVNS, per germline. The CDR3 loop reads CASSEHTGTTGEKLFF. CDR3 sequence (DNA): TGTGCCAGCAGTGAGCACACCGGGACAACAGGCGAAAAACTGTTTTTT.

This chain joins TRBV11-2 and TRBJ2-3; 7 bases are a match to TRBD2. V trimming: 1 base; J trimming: 4 bases; junction bases outside the gene matches: 8. Germline lookup yields CDR1 SGHAT and CDR2 FQNNGV. CDR3 size: 16 residues. CDR3 sequence (DNA): TGTGCCAGCAGCTTAGTTTCCGGGAGGAGCGCAGATACGCAGTATTTT. Its protein product is CASSLVSGRSADTQYF.

The V and J genes are TRBV28 and TRBJ2-5, with D possibly being TRBD1 (6 bases). Trimming took 7 bases from V and 0 from J, leaving 12 bases between them. CDR3 length: 14 amino acids. CDR1 is MDHEN, CDR2 SYDVKM, per germline. The CDR3 protein is CASNLDRYQETQYF. The CDR3 DNA reads as TGTGCCAGCAACCTCGACAGGTACCAAGAGACCCAGTACTTC. Complete variable domain (other parts from reference TRBV28 and TRBJ2-5): DVKVTQSSRYLVKRTGEKVFLECVQDMDHENMFWYRQDPGLGLRLIYFSYDVKMKEKGDIPEGYSVSREKKERFSLILESASTNQTSMYLCASNLDRYQETQYFGPGTRLLVL.

The chain carries TRBV6-1 and TRBJ2-3; no firm D call. From germline, CDR1 is MNHNS and CDR2 SASEGT. The V and J ends lost 2 bases and 2 bases respectively, with 11 bases between them. CDR3 length: 15 amino acids. CDR3 loop: CASSERDGYTDTQYF. In DNA, the CDR3 is TGTGCCAGCAGTGAAAGAGACGGGTACACAGATACGCAGTATTTT.